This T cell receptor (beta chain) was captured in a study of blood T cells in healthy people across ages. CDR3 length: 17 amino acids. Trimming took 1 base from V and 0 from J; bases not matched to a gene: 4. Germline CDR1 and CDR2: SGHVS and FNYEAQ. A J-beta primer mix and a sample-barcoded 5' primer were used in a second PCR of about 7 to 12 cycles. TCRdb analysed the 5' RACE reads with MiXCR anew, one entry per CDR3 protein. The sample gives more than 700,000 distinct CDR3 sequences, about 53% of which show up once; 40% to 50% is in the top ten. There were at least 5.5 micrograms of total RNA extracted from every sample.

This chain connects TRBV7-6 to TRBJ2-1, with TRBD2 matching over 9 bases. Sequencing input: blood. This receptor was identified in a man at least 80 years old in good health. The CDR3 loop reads CASSLERLAASYNEQFF. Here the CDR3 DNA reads TGTGCCAGCAGCTTAGAGCGACTAGCGGCCTCCTACAATGAGCAGTTCTTC.